The table lists the clone carrying this TCR beta chain with a few counts. The investigators amplified TCR beta CDR3 regions from RNA transcripts. Initially, a first-round RT-PCR of the TCR CDR3 employed the HTBI primer set. TCRdb independently ran MiXCR on the multiplex PCR reads; one entry per CDR3 protein. The sample has about 520,000 distinct CDR3 sequences; less than 25% are singletons. The CDR3 extends over 16 amino acids. CDR1 and CDR2 (germline): SGHAT, FQDESV (reference sequence). The ends were cut back, 3 bases at V and 0 bases at J, with 15 bases in the middle. This sample was included in a study of T cells in Graves' hyperthyroidism and ophthalmopathy.

The source of this sequence is a woman aged 25 to 39 with Graves' ophthalmopathy. The chain has TRBV11-1 and TRBJ2-7, with D possibly TRBD2 on 5 matching bases. The sample was blood. CDR3 loop: CASSFGPSSASYEQYF. The CDR3 DNA sequence: TGTGCCAGCAGCTTCGGGCCTAGCTCGGCCTCCTACGAGCAGTACTTC.